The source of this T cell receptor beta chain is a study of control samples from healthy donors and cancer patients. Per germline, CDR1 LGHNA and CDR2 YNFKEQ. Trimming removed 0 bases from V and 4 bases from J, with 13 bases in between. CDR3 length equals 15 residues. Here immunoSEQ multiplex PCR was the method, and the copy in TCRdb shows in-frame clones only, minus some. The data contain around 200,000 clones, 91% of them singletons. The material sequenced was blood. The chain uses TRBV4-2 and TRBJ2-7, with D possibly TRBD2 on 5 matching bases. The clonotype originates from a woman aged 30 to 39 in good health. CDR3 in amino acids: CASSQDPGVSYEQYF. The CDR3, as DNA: TGTGCCAGCAGCCAAGATCCCGGGGTGTCGTACGAGCAGTACTTC.